The next 2 T cell receptor beta chains were all read from a single sample in a study of blood T cell repertoires in COVID-19. This table comes from immunoSEQ multiplex PCR, and its TCRdb copy is limited to in-frame clones, with some not included. This table holds some 310,000 clones, 85% to 90% found once. The specimen was peripheral blood. The receptors derive from a woman in her twenties or thirties with COVID-19, enrolled during active disease.

V usage is TRBV30 and J usage is TRBJ2-5; TRBD1 matches at 10 bases. The CDR3 is made up of 13 amino acids. Trimming removed 5 bases from V and 5 bases from J; junction bases left unmatched: 5. CDR1 and CDR2 (germline): GTSNPN, SVGIG (reference sequence). CDR3 in amino acids: CAWGTGVGETQYF. The CDR3 nucleotides are TGTGCCTGGGGGACAGGGGTAGGGGAGACCCAGTACTTC.

The genes are TRBV7-2 and TRBJ1-1; TRBD1 agrees at 8 bases. Per germline, CDR1 SGHTA and CDR2 FQGNSA. This CDR3 has 14 amino acids. Trimming removed 5 bases from V and 6 bases from J; junction bases left unmatched: 8. The CDR3 region has the DNA TGTGCCAGCAGCCCCGGACAGGGTCGGGCTGAAGCTTTCTTT. Amino acid sequence: CASSPGQGRAEAFF.